The 18 T cell receptor beta chains reported below all come from one sample, sequenced in a study of shared clonotypes between healthy human individuals. This table comes from immunoSEQ multiplex PCR, and its TCRdb copy is limited to in-frame clones, with some not included. The data contain 650,000 to 800,000 clones, about 91% of them singletons. Selected positively for CCR7 and CD45RO-negative, naive CD8 cells excluded terminally differentiated effector memory CD45RA+ cells. The specimen sequenced was naive CD8+ T cells sorted from blood. The source is a young man in good health.

The chain employs TRBV7-9 and TRBJ2-7; D is undetermined. Germline CDR1 and CDR2: SEHNR and FQNEAQ (reference sequence). The CDR3 extends over 17 amino acids. Trimming took 5 bases from V and 2 from J, leaving 22 bases between them. Written as DNA, the CDR3 is TGTGCCAGCAGCCCGCCCTTGGCGGAACAGTTTCCCTACGAGCAGTACTTC. Translating it yields CASSPPLAEQFPYEQYF.

The CDR3 loop reads CASSSGDSYEQYF. The CDR3, as DNA: TGTGCCAGTAGTAGCGGGGACTCCTACGAGCAGTACTTC. This chain links TRBV19 with TRBJ2-7; possible D gene TRBD2, 6 bases. V was trimmed by 4 bases and J by 0 bases, leaving 7 bases between them. The length of the CDR3 is 13 residues. In germline, CDR1 is LNHDA, CDR2 SQIVND (reference sequence).

A note on this clone: Distinct nucleotide sequences in the sample also encode this CDR3. The J gene is TRBJ2-7, the V gene TRBV10-2; D unclear. The CDR3 is 12 residues long. Germline V lookup: CDR1 WSHSY, CDR2 SAAADI. V was pared by 0 bases and J by 3 bases, with 3 bases between. The DNA of the CDR3 is TGCGCCAGCAGTGAGTCCAGCTACGAGCAGTACTTC. Residues: CASSESSYEQYF.

Here the CDR3 reads CASSYIAGTGVFYEQYF. The CDR3 nucleotides read TGTGCCAGCAGCTATATCGCCGGGACAGGGGTTTTTTACGAGCAGTACTTC. The J gene is TRBJ2-7, the V gene TRBV14; 10 positions agree with TRBD1. Trimming cost V 5 bases and J 4 bases; bases outside gene matches: 14. The length of the CDR3 is 17 residues. Germline-derived CDR1 and CDR2 are SGHDN and FVKESK.

The CDR3 is CASSLIESDEQYF. The CDR3 coding sequence is TGTGCCAGCAGCTTAATCGAGTCGGACGAGCAGTACTTC. The chain uses TRBV7-2 and TRBJ2-7; D uncertain. Between the trimmed V and J ends, which lost 2 bases and 5 bases, there was a span of 10 bases. Germline loops: CDR1 SGHTA, CDR2 FQGNSA. The CDR3 is 13 residues long.

This rearrangement joins TRBV23-1 to TRBJ2-1, with D perhaps matching TRBD1 (6 bases). TRBV23-1 qualifies as an ORF whose function is uncertain. The CDR3 has 12 amino acids. V lost 7 bases and J 7 bases, leaving 11 bases between the germline ends. The CDR3 region has the DNA TGCGCCAGCATCGTACAGGGTAATGAGCAGTTCTTC. Amino acid sequence: CASIVQGNEQFF.

CDR3 bases: TGTGCCAGCAGCTTAGTTACTAGCAGCTACAATGAGCAGTTCTTC. This sequence encodes CASSLVTSSYNEQFF. The chain couples TRBV13 to TRBJ2-1; D may be TRBD2 (6 bases). Between the trimmed V and J ends, which lost 1 base and 3 bases, there was a span of 10 bases. The CDR3 totals 15 residues. CDR1 and CDR2 (germline): PRHDT, FYEKMQ (reference sequence).

V is TRBV5-1 and J is TRBJ2-7, with D perhaps TRBD1 (6 bases). Germline V gene sequence: CDR1 SGHRS, CDR2 YFSETQ. The CDR3 runs to 14 residues. Deletions cut 5 bases from V and 6 bases from J, with 18 bases between. The CDR3 is CASRPSTGLSEQYF. In DNA, the CDR3 is TGCGCCAGCAGGCCCTCAACAGGGCTCAGCGAGCAGTACTTC.

This clone has only one observation. The chain combines TRBV7-2 with TRBJ1-1, with D unclear. CDR1 is SGHTA, CDR2 FQGNSA, per germline. V lost 5 bases and J lost 6, with 13 bases in between. This CDR3 contains 13 residues. The CDR3 nucleotides read TGTGCCAGCAGCCTAGGTGGCGCCCCTGAAGCTTTCTTT. Protein: CASSLGGAPEAFF.

The genes are TRBV6-5 and TRBJ2-2; 11 positions match TRBD2. Germline CDR1 is MNHEY and CDR2 is SVGAGI. With 4 bases clipped from V and 7 bases from J, the junction kept 8 bases outside the gene matches. This CDR3 has 16 amino acids. The CDR3 bases are TGTGCCAGCAGTTTTTCACTAGCGGGAGAGGTCGGGGAGCTGTTTTTT. This sequence encodes CASSFSLAGEVGELFF.

The chain carries TRBV28 and TRBJ2-7, with 7 bases identical to TRBD1. This CDR3 has 14 amino acids. After removal of 5 bases from V and 2 bases from J, the junction contained 6 bases not matched to a gene. In germline, CDR1 is MDHEN, CDR2 SYDVKM. DNA for the CDR3: TGTGCCAGCAGTGGCAGGGACAGCGCCTACGAGCAGTACTTC. The encoded protein is CASSGRDSAYEQYF. The whole variable domain, remainder taken from reference TRBV28 and TRBJ2-7, is DVKVTQSSRYLVKRTGEKVFLECVQDMDHENMFWYRQDPGLGLRLIYFSYDVKMKEKGDIPEGYSVSREKKERFSLILESASTNQTSMYLCASSGRDSAYEQYFGPGTRLTVT.

The count of this clone is one. A far larger clone is just one base off, so this is likely a read error. This same CDR3 is encoded by further DNA sequences in the sample. The chain joins TRBV6-5 to TRBJ2-1; 7 nucleotides line up with TRBD1. The CDR3 covers 14 residues. CDR1 is MNHEY and CDR2 is SVGAGI in the germline V gene. V trimming: 9 bases; J trimming: 4 bases; junction bases outside the gene matches: 9. This chain's CDR3 is CASRMSGGYNEQFF. The DNA of the CDR3 is TGTGCCAGTAGGATGTCAGGGGGTTACAATGAGCAGTTCTTC.

The rearrangement joins TRBV7-2 to TRBJ1-3, with D perhaps TRBD1 (5 bases). This CDR3 region has 17 residues. The germline gives CDR1 SGHTA, CDR2 FQGNSA. V was pared by 6 bases and J by 0 bases, with 18 bases between. CDR3 nucleotides: TGTGCCAGCAGACTGAGGGCAGGGTTGACCTCTGGAAACACCATATATTTT. Its translation: CASRLRAGLTSGNTIYF.

The genes are TRBV10-3 and TRBJ1-5; 9 bases are a match to TRBD1. CDR1 is ENHRY and CDR2 is SYGVKD in the germline V gene. The CDR3 spans 14 residues. Trimming took 5 bases from V and 6 from J; bases not matched to a gene: 5. The CDR3 is CAISSGTGSQPQHF. The CDR3 bases are TGTGCCATCAGTTCCGGGACAGGGTCTCAGCCCCAGCATTTT.

The chain employs TRBV5-6 and TRBJ1-1; TRBD1 matches 7 bases. Trimming at V came to 2 bases and at J to 0 bases, leaving 10 bases not matched to a gene. This CDR3 has 17 amino acids. From germline, CDR1 is SGHDT and CDR2 YYEEEE. Here the CDR3 DNA reads TGTGCCAGCAGCTTTTTACGGACAGGAACTATGAACACTGAAGCTTTCTTT. This sequence encodes CASSFLRTGTMNTEAFF.

CDR3 protein: CASSPPGGYEQYF. The CDR3 DNA reads TGTGCCAGCAGCCCCCCGGGGGGCTACGAGCAGTACTTC. The V gene is TRBV7-2, the J gene TRBJ2-7, with 7 bases lining up with TRBD2. V was clipped by 5 bases and J by 3 bases; unmatched bases: 4. CDR3 length: 13 residues. Germline V CDR1 and CDR2: SGHTA, FQGNSA.

The chain carries TRBV4-2 and TRBJ2-7; 7 positions match TRBD2. The CDR3 is 16 residues long. V was pared by 1 base and J by 2 bases, with 8 bases of the junction left unmatched. CDR1 is LGHNA and CDR2 is YNFKEQ in the germline V gene. CDR3 amino acids: CASSQASGRSAYEQYF. The DNA for the CDR3 is TGTGCCAGCAGCCAAGCGTCCGGGAGGTCTGCCTACGAGCAGTACTTC.

The chain recombines TRBV27 with TRBJ2-7; the D gene could be TRBD1 or TRBD2 (5 bases each). Germline values: CDR1 MNHEY, CDR2 SMNVEV (reference sequence). V was cut by 4 bases and J by 3 bases, with 13 bases left in between. The CDR3 extends over 14 amino acids. The CDR3 region is CASSSQVRGYEQYF. The CDR3 region has the DNA TGTGCCAGCAGTTCTCAGGTGAGGGGCTACGAGCAGTACTTC.